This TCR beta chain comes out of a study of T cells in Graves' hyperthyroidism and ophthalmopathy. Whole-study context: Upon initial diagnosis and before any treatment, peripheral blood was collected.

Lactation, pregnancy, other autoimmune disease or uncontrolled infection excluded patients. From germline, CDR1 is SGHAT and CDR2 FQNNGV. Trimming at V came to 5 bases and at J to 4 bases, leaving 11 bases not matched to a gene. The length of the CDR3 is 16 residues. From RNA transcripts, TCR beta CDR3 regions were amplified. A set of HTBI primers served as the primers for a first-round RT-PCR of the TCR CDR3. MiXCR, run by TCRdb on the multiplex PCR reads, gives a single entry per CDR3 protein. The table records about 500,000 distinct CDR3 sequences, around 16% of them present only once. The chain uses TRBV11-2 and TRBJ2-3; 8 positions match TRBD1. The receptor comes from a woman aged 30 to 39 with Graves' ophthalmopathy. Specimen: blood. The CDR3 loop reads CASSTLRGRDADTQYF. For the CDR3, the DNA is TGTGCCAGCAGCACTCTCAGGGGGCGAGACGCAGATACGCAGTATTTT.